Listed below are T cell receptor beta chains from one sample, sequenced in a study of shared clonotypes between healthy human individuals. Only in-frame clones appear in the TCRdb table, and some are missing; sequencing was by immunoSEQ multiplex PCR. The profile covers some 800,000 clones, with around 92% appearing a single time and 20% to 30% taken by the ten largest. Sequenced sample: naive CD8+ T cells sorted from blood. These TCRs come from a man younger than 40 in good health. CDR3s include the opening cysteine and the closing phenylalanine or tryptophan. Each record gives: clone size, CDR3 length, D gene, V gene, J gene, CDR3 protein, CDR3 DNA. D genes are given only for firm matches. The listing skips clone size in some rows; elsewhere it reads once, few, many or a size class.

clone_size: NA
cdr3_length: 13
d_call: NA
v_call: TRBV19
j_call: TRBJ2-1
cdr3_aa: CASSIVPYNEQFF
cdr3_nt: TGTGCCAGTAGTATAGTCCCCTACAATGAGCAGTTCTTC

clone_size: NA
cdr3_length: 13
d_call: NA
v_call: TRBV27
j_call: TRBJ2-5
cdr3_aa: CASSRIGGETQYF
cdr3_nt: TGTGCCAGCAGTCGGATCGGAGGGGAGACCCAGTACTTC

clone_size: NA
cdr3_length: 14
d_call: NA
v_call: TRBV2
j_call: TRBJ1-2
cdr3_aa: CASTPDARDGGYTF
cdr3_nt: TGTGCCAGCACCCCTGACGCCAGGGATGGAGGCTACACCTTC

clone_size: once
cdr3_length: 14
d_call: NA
v_call: TRBV6-1
j_call: TRBJ2-7
cdr3_aa: CASSEATGGYEQYF
cdr3_nt: TGTGCCAGCAGTGAAGCGACCGGCGGCTACGAGCAGTACTTC

clone_size: NA
cdr3_length: 17
d_call: TRBD1
v_call: TRBV5-6
j_call: TRBJ1-4
cdr3_aa: CASSGGQYSATNEKLFF
cdr3_nt: TGTGCCAGCAGCGGGGGACAGTACTCTGCAACTAATGAAAAACTGTTTTTT

clone_size: NA
cdr3_length: 16
d_call: TRBD2
v_call: TRBV7-9
j_call: TRBJ2-3
cdr3_aa: CASSPGSSGSTDTQYF
cdr3_nt: TGTGCCAGCAGCCCTGGTTCTAGCGGGAGTACAGATACGCAGTATTTT

clone_size: NA
cdr3_length: 15
d_call: TRBD1
v_call: TRBV9
j_call: TRBJ2-4
cdr3_aa: CASSPTQGAKNIQYF
cdr3_nt: TGTGCCAGCAGCCCCACACAGGGGGCCAAAAACATTCAGTACTTC

clone_size: NA
cdr3_length: 14
d_call: TRBD2
v_call: TRBV11-2
j_call: TRBJ2-7
cdr3_aa: CASSTSGRAVEQYF
cdr3_nt: TGTGCCAGCAGCACTAGCGGGAGGGCCGTCGAGCAGTACTTC

clone_size: NA
cdr3_length: 15
d_call: NA
v_call: TRBV11-3
j_call: TRBJ2-1
cdr3_aa: CASSLYVGGYNEQFF
cdr3_nt: TGTGCCAGCAGCTTATATGTTGGGGGATACAATGAGCAGTTCTTC

clone_size: NA
cdr3_length: 13
d_call: NA
v_call: TRBV27
j_call: TRBJ2-4
cdr3_aa: CASSSNTRNIQYF
cdr3_nt: TGTGCCAGCAGTTCGAACACGCGAAACATTCAGTACTTC

clone_size: NA
cdr3_length: 14
d_call: TRBD1
v_call: TRBV2
j_call: TRBJ1-3
cdr3_aa: CASRTGGLGLTIYF
cdr3_nt: TGTGCCAGTAGGACAGGGGGTTTGGGGCTCACCATATATTTT

clone_size: once
cdr3_length: 14
d_call: NA
v_call: TRBV7-8
j_call: TRBJ2-1
cdr3_aa: CASSLPASYNEQFF
cdr3_nt: TGTGCCAGCAGCTTGCCAGCTTCCTACAATGAGCAGTTCTTC

clone_size: NA
cdr3_length: 13
d_call: NA
v_call: TRBV10-3
j_call: TRBJ2-7
cdr3_aa: CAISGGTQYEQYF
cdr3_nt: TGTGCCATCAGTGGCGGGACTCAGTACGAGCAGTACTTC

clone_size: NA
cdr3_length: 14
d_call: NA
v_call: TRBV27
j_call: TRBJ2-2
cdr3_aa: CASSLPANTGELFF
cdr3_nt: TGTGCCAGCAGTTTACCAGCGAACACCGGGGAGCTGTTTTTT

clone_size: NA
cdr3_length: 11
d_call: NA
v_call: TRBV29-1
j_call: TRBJ1-1
cdr3_aa: CSVETNTEAFF
cdr3_nt: TGCAGCGTTGAAACGAACACTGAAGCTTTCTTT

clone_size: NA
cdr3_length: 14
d_call: NA
v_call: TRBV7-9
j_call: TRBJ1-5
cdr3_aa: CASSPSTGNQPQHF
cdr3_nt: TGTGCCAGCAGCCCTTCGACAGGCAATCAGCCCCAGCATTTT

clone_size: NA
cdr3_length: 13
d_call: TRBD1
v_call: TRBV18
j_call: TRBJ2-3
cdr3_aa: CASSPQGADTQYF
cdr3_nt: TGTGCCAGCTCACCTCAGGGGGCGGATACGCAGTATTTT

clone_size: once
cdr3_length: 15
d_call: TRBD1
v_call: TRBV7-9
j_call: TRBJ1-1
cdr3_aa: CASSLIGGQGPGAFF
cdr3_nt: TGTGCCAGCAGTTTAATCGGGGGACAGGGCCCAGGAGCTTTCTTT

clone_size: NA
cdr3_length: 14
d_call: NA
v_call: TRBV28
j_call: TRBJ2-1
cdr3_aa: CASSLDHSYNEQFF
cdr3_nt: TGTGCCAGCAGTTTAGACCACTCCTACAATGAGCAGTTCTTC

clone_size: NA
cdr3_length: 14
d_call: NA
v_call: TRBV7-9
j_call: TRBJ2-2
cdr3_aa: CASRGTSQAGELFF
cdr3_nt: TGTGCCAGCAGGGGGACTTCCCAGGCCGGGGAGCTGTTTTTT

clone_size: NA
cdr3_length: 14
d_call: NA
v_call: TRBV4-1
j_call: TRBJ2-1
cdr3_aa: CASKLEDSGDEQFF
cdr3_nt: TGCGCCAGCAAGTTGGAGGACAGCGGGGATGAGCAGTTCTTC

clone_size: once
cdr3_length: 11
d_call: NA
v_call: TRBV2
j_call: TRBJ2-7
cdr3_aa: CASSKSYEQYF
cdr3_nt: TGTGCCAGCTCAAAATCCTACGAGCAGTACTTC

clone_size: NA
cdr3_length: 18
d_call: NA
v_call: TRBV7-8
j_call: TRBJ2-2
cdr3_aa: CASSHTPLRREGTGELFF
cdr3_nt: TGTGCCAGCAGCCATACGCCATTACGCCGGGAAGGCACCGGGGAGCTGTTTTTT

clone_size: NA
cdr3_length: 15
d_call: TRBD2
v_call: TRBV27
j_call: TRBJ2-1
cdr3_aa: CASSEGTSGNNEQFF
cdr3_nt: TGTGCCAGCAGCGAAGGGACTAGCGGGAACAATGAGCAGTTCTTC

clone_size: NA
cdr3_length: 13
d_call: TRBD2
v_call: TRBV29-1
j_call: TRBJ2-1
cdr3_aa: CSVMTSGNNEQFF
cdr3_nt: TGCAGCGTGATGACTAGCGGTAACAATGAGCAGTTCTTC

clone_size: NA
cdr3_length: 14
d_call: NA
v_call: TRBV21-1
j_call: TRBJ2-5
cdr3_aa: CASSIYADQETQYF
cdr3_nt: TGTGCCAGCAGCATATACGCAGACCAAGAGACCCAGTACTTC

clone_size: once
cdr3_length: 16
d_call: NA
v_call: TRBV27
j_call: TRBJ2-1
cdr3_aa: CASSLSAGAVYNEQFF
cdr3_nt: TGTGCCAGCAGTTTATCGGCGGGGGCTGTCTACAATGAGCAGTTCTTC

clone_size: NA
cdr3_length: 15
d_call: NA
v_call: TRBV7-8
j_call: TRBJ2-1
cdr3_aa: CASSLSRGAYNEQFF
cdr3_nt: TGTGCCAGCAGCTTAAGTCGGGGCGCGTACAATGAGCAGTTCTTC

clone_size: NA
cdr3_length: 13
d_call: NA
v_call: TRBV7-9
j_call: TRBJ2-7
cdr3_aa: CASRPGTSYEQYF
cdr3_nt: TGTGCCAGCAGGCCAGGGACGTCCTACGAGCAGTACTTC

clone_size: NA
cdr3_length: 18
d_call: NA
v_call: TRBV27
j_call: TRBJ2-7
cdr3_aa: CASSSITAFRGPSYEQYF
cdr3_nt: TGTGCCAGCAGTTCAATCACCGCCTTCCGGGGCCCCTCCTACGAGCAGTACTTC

clone_size: once
cdr3_length: 19
d_call: NA
v_call: TRBV2
j_call: TRBJ2-7
cdr3_aa: CASSVTWSESGREAYEQYF
cdr3_nt: TGTGCCAGCAGCGTCACATGGTCAGAGTCAGGGCGGGAAGCTTACGAGCAGTACTTC

clone_size: NA
cdr3_length: 14
d_call: NA
v_call: TRBV7-7
j_call: TRBJ2-7
cdr3_aa: CASSLSPESYEQYF
cdr3_nt: TGTGCTAGCAGCTTAAGTCCGGAATCCTACGAGCAGTACTTC

clone_size: NA
cdr3_length: 14
d_call: NA
v_call: TRBV15
j_call: TRBJ2-2
cdr3_aa: CATSSGPNTGELFF
cdr3_nt: TGTGCCACCAGCAGCGGACCGAACACCGGGGAGCTGTTTTTT

clone_size: NA
cdr3_length: 13
d_call: NA
v_call: TRBV19
j_call: TRBJ1-3
cdr3_aa: CASISWNGNTIYF
cdr3_nt: TGTGCCAGTATCAGTTGGAATGGAAACACCATATATTTT

clone_size: NA
cdr3_length: 17
d_call: TRBD2
v_call: TRBV27
j_call: TRBJ2-5
cdr3_aa: CASSKGSSGSWRETQYF
cdr3_nt: TGTGCCAGCAGCAAAGGGTCTAGCGGGAGTTGGAGAGAGACCCAGTACTTC

clone_size: NA
cdr3_length: 13
d_call: NA
v_call: TRBV28
j_call: TRBJ2-7
cdr3_aa: CASSLGQVYEQYF
cdr3_nt: TGTGCCAGCAGCTTGGGCCAAGTCTACGAGCAGTACTTC

clone_size: NA
cdr3_length: 13
d_call: NA
v_call: TRBV6-1
j_call: TRBJ2-7
cdr3_aa: CASRYLGGSEQYF
cdr3_nt: TGTGCCAGCCGATACCTTGGCGGATCCGAGCAGTACTTC

clone_size: once
cdr3_length: 17
d_call: NA
v_call: TRBV19
j_call: TRBJ2-2
cdr3_aa: CASSENWGYSNTGELFF
cdr3_nt: TGTGCCAGTAGCGAAAACTGGGGCTATTCGAACACCGGGGAGCTGTTTTTT

clone_size: NA
cdr3_length: 14
d_call: NA
v_call: TRBV7-2
j_call: TRBJ2-2
cdr3_aa: CASSLSGSVGELFF
cdr3_nt: TGTGCCAGCAGCTTAAGCGGGTCGGTCGGGGAGCTGTTTTTT